This T cell receptor beta chain was recovered during a study of T cell clonotyping in hematopoietic cell transplantation. Study-wide findings and caveats: Graft donor and pretransplant recipient Inverse Simpson Index values predicted broader posttransplant TCR diversity.

Clones were read by immunoSEQ multiplex PCR, and TCRdb kept only the in-frame ones, dropping some. The top ten hold about 1% of the sample, which has approximately 41,000 clones, approximately 95% seen once. Turning to this clone: Its specificity is not known.

From germline, CDR1 is LGHNA and CDR2 YNFKEQ. The V and J ends lost 0 bases and 11 bases respectively, with 16 bases between them. The CDR3 has 14 residues. The receptor's source is a man aged 25-40 years in good health. Some clones in this sample may be carry-over from other donors' samples. The chain links TRBV4-2 to TRBJ1-1; no clear D gene. The material sequenced was peripheral blood mononuclear cells. The CDR3 loop reads CASSQDLREARAFF. The CDR3 coding sequence is TGTGCCAGCAGCCAAGATCTGCGTGAGGCCAGGGCTTTCTTT.